A single sample gave rise to the 16 T cell receptor beta chains below, sequenced in a study of cytomegalovirus exposure and HLA in healthy donors. A multiplex PCR was run with 60 Vbeta primers and 13 Jbeta primers. Libraries were prepared by immunoSEQ multiplex PCR; TCRdb keeps only in-frame clonotypes and omits some of them. The sample lists 200,000 to 250,000 clones, about 74% occurring once. Specimen: PBMCs. Receptors originate from a woman in her twenties or thirties in good health and CMV-seronegative.

The chain combines TRBV7-9 with TRBJ2-7; 7 bases are a match to TRBD2. CDR1 SEHNR and CDR2 FQNEAQ come from the germline V gene (reference sequence). This CDR3 has 15 amino acids. J gave up 6 bases and V 3 bases, and 11 bases lay outside the gene matches. CDR3 nucleotide sequence: TGTGCCAGCAGCTTTACCCTAGCGGCCCCCTCCGAGCAGTACTTC. Translating it yields CASSFTLAAPSEQYF.

The chain uses TRBV5-1 and TRBJ2-5; D might be TRBD2 (6 bases). V was pared by 0 bases and J by 4 bases, with 13 bases between. This CDR3 spans 15 amino acids. The germline gives CDR1 SGHRS, CDR2 YFSETQ. The DNA for the CDR3 is TGCGCCAGCAGCTTGGAGGCCCAAGCGGGAGAGACCCAGTACTTC. Translating gives CASSLEAQAGETQYF.

This clone appeared a few times. The chain carries TRBV2 and TRBJ2-2; tentative D call: TRBD1 (5 bases). CDR1 is SNHLY, CDR2 FYNNEI, per germline. Trimming cost V 3 bases and J 5 bases, with 7 bases left between them. The CDR3 sequence is 13 residues long. The CDR3 loop reads CASSERQTGELFF. CDR3 in DNA: TGTGCCAGCAGTGAGCGACAGACCGGGGAGCTGTTTTTT.

J is TRBJ2-5 and V is TRBV6-1; D unresolved. The J call is uncertain, as TRBJ2-7 better fits the DNA end. The CDR3 is 15 amino acids. CDR1 is MNHNS, CDR2 SASEGT, per germline. As DNA, the CDR3 is TGTGCCAGCAGCTCACAGAGAGTAGGCTCCTACGAGCAGTACTTC. Translated: CASSSQRVGSYEQYF.

V is TRBV29-1 and J is TRBJ2-1; no firm D call. CDR1 and CDR2 (germline): SQVTM, ANQGSEA. The V end was cut by 7 bases, the J end by 4 bases, with 5 bases between. The CDR3 extends over 10 amino acids. The CDR3 region is CSARYNEQFF. The CDR3 DNA reads TGCAGCGCCAGATACAATGAGCAGTTCTTC.

V usage is TRBV6-1 and J usage is TRBJ1-1; 8 nucleotides agree with TRBD1. With V trimmed by 4 bases and J by 5 bases, 6 bases remained unmatched. The germline gives CDR1 MNHNS, CDR2 SASEGT. This CDR3 spans 14 amino acids. The CDR3 bases are TGTGCCAGCAGTGTCAGGGGGCTGATAACTGAAGCTTTCTTT. Amino acid sequence: CASSVRGLITEAFF.

The CDR3 sequence: CASRTPGTGANVLTF. The CDR3, as DNA: TGTGCCAGCAGAACCCCGGGTACTGGGGCCAACGTCCTGACTTTC. The gene calls are TRBV6-6 and TRBJ2-6; no definite D call. The CDR3 runs to 15 residues. CDR1 and CDR2 from the germline V gene are MNHNY and SVGAGI (reference sequence). Between the trimmed V and J ends, which lost 6 bases and 2 bases, there was a span of 11 bases.

The chain uses TRBV5-6 and TRBJ2-1; 13 nucleotides align to TRBD2. The V gene's germline CDR1 is SGHDT and CDR2 YYEEEE. Trimming took 5 bases from V and 5 from J; bases not matched to a gene: 4. The CDR3 covers 15 residues. DNA of the CDR3: TGTGCCAGCAGTTGGACTAGCGGGAGTGACAATGAGCAGTTCTTC. Translation: CASSWTSGSDNEQFF.

In this sample, this clone turned up a few times. This chain joins TRBV6-5 and TRBJ1-5, with 8 bases matching TRBD1. The CDR3 consists of 15 residues. V shed 0 bases, J shed 4 bases, and the junction held 2 bases outside the gene matches. Germline V gene lookup returns CDR1 MNHEY and CDR2 SVGAGI. The CDR3 here is CASSYSRTGNQPQHF. The CDR3 coding sequence is TGTGCCAGCAGTTACTCCCGGACAGGGAATCAGCCCCAGCATTTT.

A remark on this clone: Other DNA sequences of this sample code for an identical CDR3. The rearrangement uses TRBV10-3 and TRBJ1-2; 7 bases fit TRBD1. Trimming took 5 bases from V and 8 from J; bases not matched to a gene: 5. Looked up from germline, CDR1 is ENHRY and CDR2 is SYGVKD. The CDR3 is made up of 12 amino acids. CDR3 sequence (DNA): TGTGCCATCAGTCCTGACAGGGAGGGCTACACCTTC. This codes for CAISPDREGYTF.

In this sample, this clone turned up a few times. This sequence joins TRBV6-4 and TRBJ2-1; 13 nucleotides line up with TRBD2. The germline CDR1 and CDR2 sequences are MRHNA and SNTAGT. The ends lost 2 bases at V and 6 bases at J; junction bases unmatched: 1. The CDR3 contains 15 residues. In nucleotides, the CDR3 is TGTGCCAGCAGTGACACTAGCGGGGGGGCCAATGAGCAGTTCTTC. It is translated as CASSDTSGGANEQFF.

The gene calls are TRBV5-4 and TRBJ1-4; the D gene is possibly TRBD1 (6 bases). V lost 0 bases to trimming and J lost 6 bases, with 6 bases between them. This CDR3 has 13 amino acids. Germline CDR1 SGHNT, CDR2 YYREEE (reference sequence). The DNA of the CDR3 is TGTGCCAGCAGCTTGGCAGGGGATGAAAAACTGTTTTTT. Translated, it gives CASSLAGDEKLFF.

The sample holds a few counts of this clone. The J gene is TRBJ2-1, the V gene TRBV11-3; TRBD2 is a possible D gene (7 bases). CDR1 SGHNT and CDR2 YENEEA come from the germline V gene. V lost 5 bases and J lost 8, with 13 bases in between. The length of the CDR3 is 13 residues. Here the CDR3 reads CASSPPGGHEQFF. The CDR3 region has the DNA TGTGCCAGCAGCCCCCCGGGGGGCCATGAGCAGTTCTTC.

Only a few counts were recorded for this clone. The genes are TRBV30 and TRBJ2-3; perhaps TRBD1 as D (6 bases). The V and J ends lost 3 bases and 5 bases respectively, with 9 bases between them. In germline, CDR1 is GTSNPN, CDR2 SVGIG (reference sequence). CDR3 length equals 12 residues. CDR3 bases: TGTGCCTGGAGCCAAGGGGGAGATACGCAGTATTTT. This gives the protein CAWSQGGDTQYF.

The chain uses TRBV29-1 and TRBJ1-1, with TRBD1 as a possible D gene (5 bases). Per the germline V gene, CDR1 is SQVTM and CDR2 is ANQGSEA. The V end was cut by 6 bases, the J end by 1 base, with 15 bases between. This CDR3 region has 14 residues. DNA for the CDR3: TGCAGCGTAGCCGGGGGGGACGGGAACACTGAAGCTTTCTTT. The encoded protein is CSVAGGDGNTEAFF. The full variable domain, rest sourced from reference TRBV29-1 and TRBJ1-1, is SAVISQKPSRDICQRGTSLTIQCQVDSQVTMMFWYRQQPGQSLTLIATANQGSEATYESGFVIDKFPISRPNLTFSTLTVSNMSPEDSSIYLCSVAGGDGNTEAFFGQGTRLTVV.

This clone was observed a few times. V gene TRBV4-2 combines with J gene TRBJ2-3; 8 positions agree with TRBD2. The germline gives CDR1 LGHNA, CDR2 YNFKEQ. There are 13 residues in the CDR3. V dropped 1 base and J dropped 9; count of bases not matched to a gene: 3. The CDR3 region is CASSQVIAGTQYF. The CDR3 DNA is TGTGCCAGCAGCCAAGTCATAGCGGGAACGCAGTATTTT.